What follows are 15 T cell receptor beta chains derived from one specimen sequenced in a study of control samples from healthy donors and cancer patients. Repertoires were generated with immunoSEQ multiplex PCR, while TCRdb's copy carries only in-frame clones and drops some. The sample has 190,000 or so clones, roughly 93% seen once; the top ten hold about 1.6%. The sample consisted of blood. These receptors originate from a man aged 18 to 30 in good health.

This clone was seen just once. The J gene is TRBJ2-5, the V gene TRBV5-1, with TRBD2 as a possible D gene (6 bases). The germline V gene has CDR1 SGHRS and CDR2 YFSETQ. Trimming took 0 bases from V and 9 from J, leaving 15 bases between them. This CDR3 region has 14 residues. CDR3 residues: CASSLAGGFESQYF. The CDR3 DNA sequence: TGCGCCAGCAGCTTGGCCGGAGGGTTCGAGTCCCAGTACTTC.

The rearrangement uses TRBV28 and TRBJ1-5; D is undetermined. The CDR3 sequence is 12 residues long. V dropped 3 bases and J dropped 3 bases, with 3 bases sitting between them. CDR1 MDHEN and CDR2 SYDVKM come from the germline V gene. The CDR3, as DNA: TGTGCCAGCAGTTTCTACAATCAGCCCCAGCATTTT. It translates to CASSFYNQPQHF.

The rearrangement uses TRBV5-1 and TRBJ1-2; no definite D call. V lost 3 bases and J 2 bases, leaving 8 bases between the germline ends. Looked up from germline, CDR1 is SGHRS and CDR2 is YFSETQ. This CDR3 spans 13 amino acids. The CDR3 loop reads CASSSGGNYGYTF. CDR3 coding DNA: TGCGCCAGCAGCTCGGGCGGCAACTATGGCTACACCTTC.

This chain joins TRBV24-1 and TRBJ2-4, with D maybe TRBD1 (5 bases). Germline CDR1 KGHDR, CDR2 SFDVKD. The germline V and J ends were trimmed by 4 bases and 1 base, with 16 bases remaining between them. The CDR3 has 17 amino acids. CDR3 loop: CATSDPSGRDAKNIQYF. As DNA, the CDR3 is TGTGCCACCAGTGACCCCTCGGGCAGGGATGCCAAAAACATTCAGTACTTC.

The table lists this clone with a count of one. The chain couples TRBV30 to TRBJ2-7, with a weak D call TRBD1 (5 bases). The V and J ends lost 0 bases and 3 bases respectively, with 15 bases between them. Germline V CDR1 and CDR2: GTSNPN, SVGIG (reference sequence). The CDR3 is made up of 15 amino acids. Written as DNA, the CDR3 is TGTGCCTGGAGTGTAAGTATAGACAGTGACTACGAGCAGTACTTC. It specifies CAWSVSIDSDYEQYF.

The CDR3: CASSITGIGYGYTF. CDR3 bases: TGTGCCAGCAGTATAACAGGGATCGGCTATGGCTACACCTTC. The V gene is TRBV2, the J gene TRBJ1-2, with D possibly being TRBD1 (6 bases). The germline V gene encodes CDR1 SNHLY and CDR2 FYNNEI. This CDR3 has 14 amino acids. V gave up 5 bases and J gave up 4 bases, with 14 bases separating them.

This sequence joins TRBV7-2 and TRBJ2-1; 12 nucleotides align to TRBD2. V was pared by 0 bases and J by 11 bases, with 8 bases of the junction left unmatched. This CDR3 is built from 16 residues. Germline V gene data show CDR1 as SGHTA and CDR2 as FQGNSA. CDR3 sequence (DNA): TGTGCCAGCAGCTTAGCGGGGACTAGCGGGTTTGTAAAGCAGTTCTTC. The encoded protein is CASSLAGTSGFVKQFF. The full variable domain, with the rest looked up from reference TRBV7-2 and TRBJ2-1, is GAGVSQSPSNKVTEKGKDVELRCDPISGHTALYWYRQSLGQGLEFLIYFQGNSAPDKSGLPSDRFSAERTGGSVSTLTIQRTQQEDSAVYLCASSLAGTSGFVKQFFGPGTRLTVL.

The chain uses TRBV9 and TRBJ1-6; perhaps TRBD1 as D (6 bases). Germline V gene data show CDR1 as SGDLS and CDR2 as YYNGEE. Trimming removed 0 bases from V and 9 bases from J, with 13 bases in between. This CDR3 is 15 amino acids long. In DNA, the CDR3 is TGTGCCAGCAGCGTAGGCGCACAGGGAGCTTCACCCCTCCACTTT. Translation gives CASSVGAQGASPLHF.

As regards this clone: Other DNA sequences in this sample translate to the same CDR3. The chain joins TRBV18 to TRBJ1-5; no definite D call. This CDR3 has 14 residues. Germline values: CDR1 KGHSH, CDR2 LQKENI. With 2 bases removed from V and 0 bases from J, the gap between germline ends came to 5 bases. The CDR3 DNA is TGTGCCAGCTCACCAGAGAATAGCAATCAGCCCCAGCATTTT. Translation gives CASSPENSNQPQHF.

This chain uses TRBV5-4 with TRBJ2-7; perhaps TRBD1 as D (5 bases). The CDR3 sequence is 13 residues long. Germline CDR1 reads SGHNT; CDR2 reads YYREEE (reference sequence). Trimming pared 0 bases from V and 11 bases from J, leaving 15 bases between. As DNA, the CDR3 is TGTGCCAGCAGCTTGGGCTGGACAACGGCAGAGTACTTC. This sequence encodes CASSLGWTTAEYF.

The rearrangement joins TRBV7-9 to TRBJ1-2; D gene ambiguous. Trimming removed 2 bases from V and 2 bases from J, with 15 bases in between. The germline V gene has CDR1 SEHNR and CDR2 FQNEAQ (reference sequence). There are 16 residues in the CDR3. DNA of the CDR3: TGTGCCAGCAGCTTACCGAGTCAGATTAAAAACTATGGCTACACCTTC. Encoded protein: CASSLPSQIKNYGYTF.

This sequence joins TRBV12-3 or TRBV12-4 and TRBJ2-5, with 8 bases lining up with TRBD2. The CDR3 runs 12 residues. V lost 4 bases and J lost 11; bases outside the gene matches: 6. CDR3 region: CASSSGTREQYF. CDR3 sequence (DNA): TGTGCCAGCAGTTCGGGGACTAGGGAACAGTACTTC.

The chain links TRBV12-3 or TRBV12-4 to TRBJ2-2; D not resolved. The CDR3 has 13 amino acids. V was cut by 6 bases and J by 6 bases, with 11 bases left in between. The CDR3 sequence: CASRGLRSGELFF. The CDR3 DNA reads TGTGCCAGCAGGGGCTTGCGGTCCGGGGAGCTGTTTTTT.

This chain links TRBV5-1 with TRBJ2-1, with unresolved D. This CDR3 is 13 amino acids long. With 5 bases removed from V and 9 bases from J, the gap between germline ends came to 15 bases. Germline V gene data show CDR1 as SGHRS and CDR2 as YFSETQ. The CDR3, as DNA: TGCGCCAGCAGAGTTGGGGTTTACGGTGAGCAGTTCTTC. It encodes CASRVGVYGEQFF.

The J gene is TRBJ2-3, the V gene TRBV21-1; the table's TRBD1 call for D was not verified on the DNA. TRBV21-1 is termed a pseudogene. The CDR3 contains 15 residues. CDR3 region: CASSKKGWRTDTQYF. The CDR3 DNA follows: TGTGCCAGCAGCAAAAAGGGGTGGAGAACAGATACGCAGTATTTT.